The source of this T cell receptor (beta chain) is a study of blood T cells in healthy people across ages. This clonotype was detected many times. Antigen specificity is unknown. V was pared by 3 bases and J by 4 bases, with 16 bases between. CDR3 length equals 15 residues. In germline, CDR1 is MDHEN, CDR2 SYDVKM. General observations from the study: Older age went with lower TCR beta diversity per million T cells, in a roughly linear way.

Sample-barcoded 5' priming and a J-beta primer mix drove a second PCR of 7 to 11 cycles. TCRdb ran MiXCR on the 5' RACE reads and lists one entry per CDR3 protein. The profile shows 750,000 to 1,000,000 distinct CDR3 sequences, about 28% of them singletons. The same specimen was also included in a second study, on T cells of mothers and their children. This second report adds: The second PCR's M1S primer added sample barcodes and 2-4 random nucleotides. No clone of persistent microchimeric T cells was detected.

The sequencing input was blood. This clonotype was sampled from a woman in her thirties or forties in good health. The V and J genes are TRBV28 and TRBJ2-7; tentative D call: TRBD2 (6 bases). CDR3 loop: CASSFSSRGRYEQYF. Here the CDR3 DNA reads TGTGCCAGCAGTTTTTCGTCGCGGGGCCGTTACGAGCAGTACTTC. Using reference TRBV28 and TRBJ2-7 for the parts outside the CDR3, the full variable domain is DVKVTQSSRYLVKRTGEKVFLECVQDMDHENMFWYRQDPGLGLRLIYFSYDVKMKEKGDIPEGYSVSREKKERFSLILESASTNQTSMYLCASSFSSRGRYEQYFGPGTRLTVT.